This entry lists 18 T cell receptor beta chains sequenced from one sample in a study of beta chain features in type 1 diabetes. The study, taken as a whole, reports: In every one of the four CD4+ subsets, TCRB CDR3s were moderately but significantly shorter in Type 1 diabetes patients.

As every portion of the isolated RNA was reverse transcribed, the sequencing read expressed TCRB transcripts. Sequencing used immunoSEQ multiplex PCR; TCRdb keeps in-frame clones, though not all of them. The sample has around 690,000 clones; roughly 12% are singletons. Their target antigens are unknown. The sequenced material came from naive CD4+ T cells from blood. Receptor source: a young man with type 1 diabetes.

The genes are TRBV5-4 and TRBJ2-3, with 10 bases lining up with TRBD2. Trimming removed 4 bases from V and 15 bases from J; junction bases left unmatched: 11. Germline loops: CDR1 SGHNT, CDR2 YYREEE (reference sequence). There are 13 residues in the CDR3. The CDR3 DNA reads TGTGCCAGCAGCGTTTGGACTAGCGGATTGATCTATTTT. The encoded protein is CASSVWTSGLIYF.

This clone was found a few times. V and J are TRBV7-2 and TRBJ1-5, with 8 bases matching TRBD1. The CDR3 runs to 15 residues. Germline V lookup: CDR1 SGHTA, CDR2 FQGNSA. The ends lost 5 bases at V and 6 bases at J; junction bases unmatched: 9. Written as DNA, the CDR3 is TGTGCCAGCAGCCCAGACAGGGGTTGGACTCAGCCCCAGCATTTT. This sequence encodes CASSPDRGWTQPQHF.

This clone was counted a few times. This sequence joins TRBV9 and TRBJ1-3; D is perhaps TRBD1 (6 bases). The V and J ends lost 0 bases and 9 bases respectively, with 22 bases between them. Germline-derived CDR1 and CDR2 are SGDLS and YYNGEE. This CDR3 has 17 residues. The CDR3 nucleotides read TGTGCCAGCAGCGTAGAAGCTTCGGGGGCTGCCCGGAGCACCATATATTTT. Amino acid sequence: CASSVEASGAARSTIYF.

This clone has only a few counts. The genes are TRBV30 and TRBJ1-2; no clear D. The CDR3 sequence is 12 residues long. Per the germline V gene, CDR1 is GTSNPN and CDR2 is SVGIG (reference sequence). Trimming stripped 4 bases from V and 6 bases from J, with 12 bases between. This CDR3 reads CAWMGVPNGYTF. CDR3 nucleotide sequence: TGTGCCTGGATGGGCGTACCTAATGGCTACACCTTC.

The J gene is TRBJ2-7, the V gene TRBV5-1; D is possibly TRBD1 (5 bases). Per germline, CDR1 SGHRS and CDR2 YFSETQ. The CDR3 is 14 residues long. The germline V and J ends were trimmed by 0 bases and 5 bases, with 12 bases remaining between them. CDR3 sequence (DNA): TGCGCCAGCAGCTTGGAGGCAGGGATCGACGAGCAGTACTTC. Translating it yields CASSLEAGIDEQYF.

The rearrangement links TRBV18 to TRBJ1-5; D is perhaps TRBD1 (5 bases). Between the trimmed V and J ends, which lost 5 bases and 6 bases, there was a span of 8 bases. From germline, CDR1 is KGHSH and CDR2 LQKENI. CDR3 length equals 12 residues. This CDR3 is CASSGGGQPQHF. DNA for the CDR3: TGTGCCAGCTCAGGGGGAGGTCAGCCCCAGCATTTT.

The chain uses TRBV10-1 and TRBJ2-3; the D is unclear. Germline V gives CDR1 WNHNN, CDR2 SYGVQD (reference sequence). The V end lost 4 bases, the J end lost 6 bases, and 11 bases lay between the germline ends. CDR3 size: 13 residues. The chain's CDR3 is CASSGPNWDTQYF. The CDR3 DNA follows: TGCGCCAGCAGTGGCCCCAACTGGGATACGCAGTATTTT.

Details on this clone: Other DNA sequences from this sample encode an identical CDR3 as well. The chain recombines TRBV7-6 with TRBJ1-2; possible D gene TRBD1, 5 bases. The CDR3 length is 13 residues. With 2 bases removed from V and 7 bases from J, the gap between germline ends came to 11 bases. CDR1 and CDR2 from the germline V gene are SGHVS and FNYEAQ. The CDR3 is CASSLSGGSGYTF. In DNA form, the CDR3 reads TGTGCCAGCAGCTTAAGTGGGGGATCTGGCTACACCTTC.

This clone was picked up a small number of times. The V call is TRBV7-3, the J call TRBJ2-1; 9 nucleotides align to TRBD2. V trimming: 5 bases; J trimming: 8 bases; junction bases outside the gene matches: 10. Germline values: CDR1 SGHTA, CDR2 FQGTGA. The CDR3 extends over 15 amino acids. The CDR3 DNA reads as TGTGCCAGCAGCCCGCAATGGACTAGCGTCCATGAGCAGTTCTTC. Protein sequence: CASSPQWTSVHEQFF.

The V and J genes are TRBV19 and TRBJ1-2; 8 bases fit TRBD1. Germline V gene data show CDR1 as LNHDA and CDR2 as SQIVND (reference sequence). This CDR3 is 14 amino acids long. Trimming at V came to 5 bases and at J to 6 bases, leaving 8 bases not matched to a gene. The CDR3 here is CASSWTGKLDGYTF. CDR3 bases: TGTGCCAGTAGTTGGACAGGGAAGTTGGATGGCTACACCTTC.

The chain recombines TRBV5-4 with TRBJ1-6; 7 bases align to TRBD1. Germline V lookup: CDR1 SGHNT, CDR2 YYREEE (reference sequence). The CDR3 runs 15 residues. The trim removed 3 bases at V and 7 bases at J, leaving 7 bases unmatched. The CDR3 coding sequence is TGTGCCAGCAGCTCTCCGGGACAGCCCAATTCACCCCTCCACTTT. This codes for CASSSPGQPNSPLHF.

V gene TRBV7-3 combines with J gene TRBJ2-1; D call uncertain. V shed 2 bases and J shed 0 bases, with 11 bases lying between them. Germline V gene lookup returns CDR1 SGHTA and CDR2 FQGTGA. CDR3 size: 16 residues. CDR3 in DNA: TGTGCCAGCAGCTTAGAAGGGTCAAGCTCCTACAATGAGCAGTTCTTC. Translated: CASSLEGSSSYNEQFF.

The chain employs TRBV29-1 and TRBJ2-5; D uncertain. The CDR3 is 13 amino acids. V dropped 4 bases and J dropped 5 bases, with 14 bases sitting between them. Germline V CDR1 and CDR2: SQVTM, ANQGSEA. This CDR3 reads CSVARQDRETQYF. CDR3 nucleotide sequence: TGCAGCGTTGCGCGTCAGGACCGGGAGACCCAGTACTTC. Full variable domain (missing parts from reference TRBV29-1 and TRBJ2-5): SAVISQKPSRDICQRGTSLTIQCQVDSQVTMMFWYRQQPGQSLTLIATANQGSEATYESGFVIDKFPISRPNLTFSTLTVSNMSPEDSSIYLCSVARQDRETQYFGPGTRLLVL.

The V gene is TRBV6-6, the J gene TRBJ1-4; D unclear. The germline gives CDR1 MNHNY, CDR2 SVGAGI (reference sequence). The CDR3 has 15 amino acids. The V end lost 0 bases, the J end lost 5 bases, and 10 bases lay between the germline ends. The CDR3 sequence is CASSYSAASNEKLFF. The CDR3 coding sequence is TGTGCCAGCAGTTACTCTGCAGCCTCAAATGAAAAACTGTTTTTT.

Of note for this clone: The same CDR3 arises from other DNA sequences in this sample as well. CDR3 nucleotides: TGTGCCAGCAGCTTAGCTTCTGGTAGCACAGATACGCAGTATTTT. Translation: CASSLASGSTDTQYF. This chain uses TRBV7-9 with TRBJ2-3; D remains unclear. V lost 0 bases and J 0 bases, leaving 7 bases between the germline ends. Germline lookup yields CDR1 SEHNR and CDR2 FQNEAQ (reference sequence). CDR3 length: 15 residues.

This clone was observed a handful of times. This sequence joins TRBV6-5 and TRBJ1-2; unclear D gene. The CDR3 contains 13 residues. V lost 0 bases and J 7 bases, leaving 9 bases between the germline ends. CDR1 is MNHEY, CDR2 SVGAGI, per germline. CDR3 nucleotides: TGTGCCAGCAGTTACTCGAACGGGTTTGGCTACACCTTC. Translated, it gives CASSYSNGFGYTF.

This clone was seen only a few times. This chain uses TRBV6-5 with TRBJ2-5; 11 bases agree with TRBD2. The CDR3 consists of 16 residues. CDR1 is MNHEY and CDR2 is SVGAGI in the germline V gene. Germline trimming cut 2 bases from V and 6 bases from J; bases unmatched to any gene: 8. The CDR3 DNA reads as TGTGCCAGCAGTTACGGGCCTAGCGGGGGGCAGAAGACCCAGTACTTC. It encodes CASSYGPSGGQKTQYF.

The chain has TRBV29-1 and TRBJ1-6; possibly TRBD1 for D (5 bases). The CDR3 consists of 14 residues. Germline lookup yields CDR1 SQVTM and CDR2 ANQGSEA. The ends were cut back, 6 bases at V and 5 bases at J, with 14 bases in the middle. CDR3 sequence (DNA): TGCAGCGTGGCGGATGACAGAGATAATTCACCCCTCCACTTT. Protein sequence: CSVADDRDNSPLHF.